This T cell receptor (beta chain) originates from a study of blood T cells in healthy people across ages. CDR1 MNHEY and CDR2 SVGAGI come from the germline V gene. The ends lost 6 bases at V and 5 bases at J; junction bases unmatched: 12. The CDR3 is made up of 16 amino acids. A J-beta primer mix and a sample-barcoded 5' primer were used in a second PCR of about 7 to 12 cycles. Template switching added a 12-random-nucleotide identifier to every cDNA molecule. TCRdb called the 5' RACE reads again in MiXCR, with one record for every CDR3 protein. Among 2 million or so distinct CDR3 sequences listed, around 50% were seen once.

The chain carries TRBV6-5 and TRBJ1-2; 10 bases are a match to TRBD1. The TCR originated in a woman aged 40 to 55 in good health. Specimen: blood. In DNA, the CDR3 is TGTGCCAGCAGGACCGGGACAGGGGTAGCTAGGTATGGCTACACCTTC. Residues: CASRTGTGVARYGYTF.